This is a list of T cell receptor beta chains from one sample in a study of OX40 agonist ivuxolimab in advanced cancers. The table came from immunoSEQ multiplex PCR; TCRdb's copy has only in-frame clones and leaves some out. This table holds tens of thousands of clones, 80% to 95% found once. Sequenced material: CD4+ or CD8+ T cells sorted from blood, taken in a trial of the OX40 agonist ivuxolimab. The origin of the receptors is an adult with an advanced solid tumor such as melanoma, head and neck, liver or kidney cancer. The CDR3 runs from the conserved cysteine through the conserved F or W. Fields, in order: clone size, J gene, V gene, D gene, CDR3 DNA, CDR3 protein. The D gene is left open where the match is weak. Clone size is stated in some rows and not others, as once, few, many or a class when expanded.

clone size: few; J gene: TRBJ1-2; V gene: TRBV27; D gene: NA; CDR3 DNA: TGTGCCAGCAGTCTACGTCTCGGGAGGGTTGGTGGCTACACCTTC; CDR3 protein: CASSLRLGRVGGYTF
clone size: NA; J gene: TRBJ1-2; V gene: TRBV5-5; D gene: TRBD1; CDR3 DNA: TGTGCCAGCAGCCTGGACAGGAGCTATGGCTACACCTTC; CDR3 protein: CASSLDRSYGYTF
clone size: NA; J gene: TRBJ1-2; V gene: TRBV30; D gene: NA; CDR3 DNA: TGTGCCTGGAGTGTAATGGCGGGGCGGGGTGGCTACACCTTC; CDR3 protein: CAWSVMAGRGGYTF
clone size: NA; J gene: TRBJ1-4; V gene: TRBV19; D gene: NA; CDR3 DNA: TGTGCCAGTAGTACCACAGAAAAACTGTTTTTT; CDR3 protein: CASSTTEKLFF
clone size: NA; J gene: TRBJ2-3; V gene: TRBV7-9; D gene: TRBD2; CDR3 DNA: TGTGCCAGCAGCTTAGGGACTAGCGTTAGCACAGATACGCAGTATTTT; CDR3 protein: CASSLGTSVSTDTQYF
clone size: NA; J gene: TRBJ1-4; V gene: TRBV19; D gene: NA; CDR3 DNA: TGTGCCAGTAGTATGGGCGACCGGGCGGGGGAAAAACTGTTTTTT; CDR3 protein: CASSMGDRAGEKLFF
clone size: NA; J gene: TRBJ2-7; V gene: TRBV4-3; D gene: NA; CDR3 DNA: TGCGCCAGCAGCCAAGATTGGATCGTAGGATACGAGCAGTACTTC; CDR3 protein: CASSQDWIVGYEQYF
clone size: once; J gene: TRBJ2-3; V gene: TRBV5-6; D gene: NA; CDR3 DNA: TGTGCCAGCAGCTTAGCAGATACGCAGTATTTT; CDR3 protein: CASSLADTQYF
clone size: NA; J gene: TRBJ2-1; V gene: TRBV19; D gene: TRBD2; CDR3 DNA: TGTGCCAGTAGAGCACTCAGCGGGAGCCGGCACAATGAGCAGTTCTTC; CDR3 protein: CASRALSGSRHNEQFF
clone size: NA; J gene: TRBJ2-3; V gene: TRBV27; D gene: TRBD2; CDR3 DNA: TGTGCCAGCAGCCCGGGGGGCCCGGGACTAGCGGGGGGAACAGATACGCAGTATTTT; CDR3 protein: CASSPGGPGLAGGTDTQYF
clone size: NA; J gene: TRBJ2-2; V gene: TRBV6-1; D gene: NA; CDR3 DNA: TGTGCCAGCAGGGGGGAGAACACCGGGGAGCTGTTTTTT; CDR3 protein: CASRGENTGELFF
clone size: NA; J gene: TRBJ1-2; V gene: TRBV28; D gene: NA; CDR3 DNA: TGTGCCAGCAGTCTAGGACAGTACTATGGCTACACCTTC; CDR3 protein: CASSLGQYYGYTF
clone size: NA; J gene: TRBJ2-7; V gene: TRBV7-2; D gene: NA; CDR3 DNA: TGTGCCAGCAGCGGCCGGGACATGGGCTACGAGCAGTACTTC; CDR3 protein: CASSGRDMGYEQYF
clone size: NA; J gene: TRBJ2-3; V gene: TRBV18; D gene: NA; CDR3 DNA: TGTGCCAGCTCACCGCAACAACCAGATACGCAGTATTTT; CDR3 protein: CASSPQQPDTQYF
clone size: NA; J gene: TRBJ2-1; V gene: TRBV7-2; D gene: TRBD2; CDR3 DNA: TGTGCCAGCAGCGCCACTAGCGGGGGGGTTCAAGAGCAGTTCTTC; CDR3 protein: CASSATSGGVQEQFF
clone size: NA; J gene: TRBJ2-3; V gene: TRBV2; D gene: NA; CDR3 DNA: TGTGCCAGCAGGATGGGCGGCTCCACAGATACGCAGTATTTT; CDR3 protein: CASRMGGSTDTQYF
clone size: NA; J gene: TRBJ1-2; V gene: TRBV7-2; D gene: NA; CDR3 DNA: TGTGCCAGCAGCTTAGTTCCGAAACCCTATGGCTACACCTTC; CDR3 protein: CASSLVPKPYGYTF
clone size: NA; J gene: TRBJ1-2; V gene: TRBV28; D gene: NA; CDR3 DNA: TGTGCCAGCAGAAAGGACAGTAACTATGGCTACACCTTC; CDR3 protein: CASRKDSNYGYTF
clone size: NA; J gene: TRBJ2-1; V gene: TRBV27; D gene: TRBD2; CDR3 DNA: TGTGCCAGCAGTTTCGGCCAGATGAAGCGGGGGGGGCGGGAGCAGTTCTTC; CDR3 protein: CASSFGQMKRGGREQFF
clone size: NA; J gene: TRBJ1-5; V gene: TRBV28; D gene: NA; CDR3 DNA: TGTGCCAGCAGTCCCCCCCGGGGCAGAGGCAATCAGCCCCAGCATTTT; CDR3 protein: CASSPPRGRGNQPQHF
clone size: NA; J gene: TRBJ2-6; V gene: TRBV7-2; D gene: NA; CDR3 DNA: TGTGCCAGCAGCCTTCTCAACAGGGCCGGGGCCAACGTCCTGACTTTC; CDR3 protein: CASSLLNRAGANVLTF
clone size: NA; J gene: TRBJ2-7; V gene: TRBV7-2; D gene: NA; CDR3 DNA: TGTGCCAGCAGCTTTGGGGGCCATTCCTACGAGCAGTACTTC; CDR3 protein: CASSFGGHSYEQYF
clone size: NA; J gene: TRBJ2-5; V gene: TRBV27; D gene: TRBD2; CDR3 DNA: TGTGCCAGCAGTTCCCTAGGACTAGCGGGAGAAGAGACCCAGTACTTC; CDR3 protein: CASSSLGLAGEETQYF
clone size: NA; J gene: TRBJ1-2; V gene: TRBV6-1; D gene: NA; CDR3 DNA: TGTGCCAGCAGCCTTCAAGGCAGTCTCTATGGCTACACCTTC; CDR3 protein: CASSLQGSLYGYTF
clone size: NA; J gene: TRBJ2-2; V gene: TRBV5-1; D gene: NA; CDR3 DNA: TGCGCCAGCAGCTCTGACTACACCGGGGAGCTGTTTTTT; CDR3 protein: CASSSDYTGELFF
clone size: NA; J gene: TRBJ2-1; V gene: TRBV11-2; D gene: TRBD1; CDR3 DNA: TGTGCCAGCAGCAAAGAGTCCGGGACAGGGTACTACAATGAGCAGTTCTTC; CDR3 protein: CASSKESGTGYYNEQFF
clone size: NA; J gene: TRBJ2-3; V gene: TRBV29-1; D gene: TRBD2; CDR3 DNA: TGCAGCGTTCGGGGTAGCGGGAGCGGGGGGGGTACGCAGTATTTT; CDR3 protein: CSVRGSGSGGGTQYF
clone size: NA; J gene: TRBJ1-6; V gene: TRBV2; D gene: TRBD1; CDR3 DNA: TGTGCCAGCAGTCTGGACAGGGCGGGAGATTCACCCCTCCACTTT; CDR3 protein: CASSLDRAGDSPLHF
clone size: NA; J gene: TRBJ2-7; V gene: TRBV6-5; D gene: TRBD2; CDR3 DNA: TGTGCCAGCAGGGGGACTAGCGAAATAGAGCAGTACTTC; CDR3 protein: CASRGTSEIEQYF
clone size: NA; J gene: TRBJ2-3; V gene: TRBV9; D gene: TRBD2; CDR3 DNA: TGTGCCAGCAGCGTAAGGACGGGAGGGCATAAAGATACGCAGTATTTT; CDR3 protein: CASSVRTGGHKDTQYF
clone size: NA; J gene: TRBJ2-3; V gene: TRBV5-1; D gene: NA; CDR3 DNA: TGCGCCAGCAGCTCCGGGACTTTCCCTGCCACAGATACGCAGTATTTT; CDR3 protein: CASSSGTFPATDTQYF
clone size: few; J gene: TRBJ1-4; V gene: TRBV28; D gene: NA; CDR3 DNA: TGTGCCAGCAGTCCACAGGGTACGTCCGAAAAACTGTTTTTT; CDR3 protein: CASSPQGTSEKLFF
clone size: NA; J gene: TRBJ2-7; V gene: TRBV30; D gene: NA; CDR3 DNA: TGTGCCTCCGCGGACAACTCCTACGAGCAGTACTTC; CDR3 protein: CASADNSYEQYF
clone size: NA; J gene: TRBJ1-3; V gene: TRBV5-5; D gene: NA; CDR3 DNA: TGTGCCAGCAGCTTGGTCCCCGACAACGGCGGAAACACCATATATTTT; CDR3 protein: CASSLVPDNGGNTIYF
clone size: NA; J gene: TRBJ1-6; V gene: TRBV5-1; D gene: TRBD1; CDR3 DNA: TGCGCCAGCAGGGGGACAGATAATTCACCCCTCCACTTT; CDR3 protein: CASRGTDNSPLHF
clone size: NA; J gene: TRBJ2-5; V gene: TRBV30; D gene: NA; CDR3 DNA: TGTGCCTGGAGTGTGGGACTGTGGCCGGGGGCCCAGTACTTC; CDR3 protein: CAWSVGLWPGAQYF
clone size: NA; J gene: TRBJ2-5; V gene: TRBV19; D gene: TRBD2; CDR3 DNA: TGTGCCAGTAGTATATTAGCGGGAGTAGGCGAGACCCAGTACTTC; CDR3 protein: CASSILAGVGETQYF
clone size: NA; J gene: TRBJ1-1; V gene: TRBV4-1; D gene: NA; CDR3 DNA: TGCGCCAGCAGCCAAGCGGGGCGAACTACTGAAGCTTTCTTT; CDR3 protein: CASSQAGRTTEAFF
clone size: NA; J gene: TRBJ2-4; V gene: TRBV11-3; D gene: NA; CDR3 DNA: TGTGCCAGCAGCTTTACTGGAAACATTCAGTACTTC; CDR3 protein: CASSFTGNIQYF
clone size: NA; J gene: TRBJ2-7; V gene: TRBV28; D gene: NA; CDR3 DNA: TGTGCCAGCAGGCTTGGCCCCGCGGTAGAGCAGTACTTC; CDR3 protein: CASRLGPAVEQYF
clone size: NA; J gene: TRBJ2-2; V gene: TRBV7-9; D gene: TRBD1; CDR3 DNA: TGTGCCAGCAGCTGGGGGGACAGGGGTTTGACCGGGGAGCTGTTTTTT; CDR3 protein: CASSWGDRGLTGELFF
clone size: NA; J gene: TRBJ2-1; V gene: TRBV9; D gene: NA; CDR3 DNA: TGTGCCAGCAGCGTAGTAACAGCTCCCTACAATGAGCAGTTCTTC; CDR3 protein: CASSVVTAPYNEQFF
clone size: NA; J gene: TRBJ1-4; V gene: TRBV27; D gene: NA; CDR3 DNA: TGTGCCAGCAGTCAGAGGGGAAATGAAAAACTGTTTTTT; CDR3 protein: CASSQRGNEKLFF
clone size: once; J gene: TRBJ1-1; V gene: TRBV5-1; D gene: TRBD1; CDR3 DNA: TGCGCCAGCAGCCAGGGGGTTGGGAACACTGAAGCTTTCTTT; CDR3 protein: CASSQGVGNTEAFF
clone size: NA; J gene: TRBJ2-6; V gene: TRBV5-1; D gene: NA; CDR3 DNA: TGCGCCAGCAGCTTGGCGGGCGGGGCTTGGACTGGGGCCAACGTCCTGACTTTC; CDR3 protein: CASSLAGGAWTGANVLTF
clone size: NA; J gene: TRBJ1-4; V gene: TRBV5-1; D gene: TRBD1; CDR3 DNA: TGCGCCAGCAGCCTTAGACAGGGGAATGAAAAACTGTTTTTT; CDR3 protein: CASSLRQGNEKLFF
clone size: once; J gene: TRBJ1-2; V gene: TRBV19; D gene: NA; CDR3 DNA: TGTGCCAGTAGTGACCGACCGGAAGACGGCTATGGCTACACCTTC; CDR3 protein: CASSDRPEDGYGYTF
clone size: NA; J gene: TRBJ2-2; V gene: TRBV9; D gene: NA; CDR3 DNA: TGTGCCAGCAGCGTAGCGGGGAACACCGGGGAGCTGTTTTTT; CDR3 protein: CASSVAGNTGELFF
clone size: NA; J gene: TRBJ2-3; V gene: TRBV7-2; D gene: NA; CDR3 DNA: TGTGCCAGCAGCTTAGAGGACAGAAGGGGTCCAGATACGCAGTATTTT; CDR3 protein: CASSLEDRRGPDTQYF
clone size: NA; J gene: TRBJ2-7; V gene: TRBV2; D gene: NA; CDR3 DNA: TGTGCCAGCGGACGGAGTCCTTTCTCCTACGAGCAGTACTTC; CDR3 protein: CASGRSPFSYEQYF
clone size: NA; J gene: TRBJ2-1; V gene: TRBV6-6; D gene: NA; CDR3 DNA: TGTGCCAGCAGTTACGAGGTCGACTTTAACAATGAGCAGTTCTTC; CDR3 protein: CASSYEVDFNNEQFF
clone size: once; J gene: TRBJ2-2; V gene: TRBV2; D gene: NA; CDR3 DNA: TGTGCCAGCCGGGATTACACCGGGGAGCTGTTTTTT; CDR3 protein: CASRDYTGELFF
clone size: NA; J gene: TRBJ2-5; V gene: TRBV6-5; D gene: NA; CDR3 DNA: TGTGCCAGCGCGAACAGACATCAAGAGACCCAGTACTTC; CDR3 protein: CASANRHQETQYF
clone size: NA; J gene: TRBJ2-1; V gene: TRBV28; D gene: TRBD2; CDR3 DNA: TGTGCCACCACTTGGGTAGTGGCGGGGGTATACAATGAGCAGTTCTTC; CDR3 protein: CATTWVVAGVYNEQFF
clone size: NA; J gene: TRBJ2-2; V gene: TRBV5-1; D gene: TRBD1; CDR3 DNA: TGCGCCAGCAGCGTAGGGACAGGTAACACCGGGGAGCTGTTTTTT; CDR3 protein: CASSVGTGNTGELFF
clone size: NA; J gene: TRBJ2-1; V gene: TRBV28; D gene: TRBD1; CDR3 DNA: TGTGCCAGCAGTTCTAGGACAGGGAGGAGCCAACACGGCTCCTACAATGAGCAGTTCTTC; CDR3 protein: CASSSRTGRSQHGSYNEQFF
clone size: NA; J gene: TRBJ1-1; V gene: TRBV29-1; D gene: NA; CDR3 DNA: TGCAGCGTGAAACATATGAACACTGAAGCTTTCTTT; CDR3 protein: CSVKHMNTEAFF
clone size: NA; J gene: TRBJ2-5; V gene: TRBV6-6; D gene: NA; CDR3 DNA: TGTGCCAGCAGTTGGTCTGGCAGGCAAGAGACCCAGTACTTC; CDR3 protein: CASSWSGRQETQYF
clone size: NA; J gene: TRBJ1-4; V gene: TRBV15; D gene: TRBD1; CDR3 DNA: TGTGCCACCAAACAGGGGGCAACTAATGAAAAACTGTTTTTT; CDR3 protein: CATKQGATNEKLFF